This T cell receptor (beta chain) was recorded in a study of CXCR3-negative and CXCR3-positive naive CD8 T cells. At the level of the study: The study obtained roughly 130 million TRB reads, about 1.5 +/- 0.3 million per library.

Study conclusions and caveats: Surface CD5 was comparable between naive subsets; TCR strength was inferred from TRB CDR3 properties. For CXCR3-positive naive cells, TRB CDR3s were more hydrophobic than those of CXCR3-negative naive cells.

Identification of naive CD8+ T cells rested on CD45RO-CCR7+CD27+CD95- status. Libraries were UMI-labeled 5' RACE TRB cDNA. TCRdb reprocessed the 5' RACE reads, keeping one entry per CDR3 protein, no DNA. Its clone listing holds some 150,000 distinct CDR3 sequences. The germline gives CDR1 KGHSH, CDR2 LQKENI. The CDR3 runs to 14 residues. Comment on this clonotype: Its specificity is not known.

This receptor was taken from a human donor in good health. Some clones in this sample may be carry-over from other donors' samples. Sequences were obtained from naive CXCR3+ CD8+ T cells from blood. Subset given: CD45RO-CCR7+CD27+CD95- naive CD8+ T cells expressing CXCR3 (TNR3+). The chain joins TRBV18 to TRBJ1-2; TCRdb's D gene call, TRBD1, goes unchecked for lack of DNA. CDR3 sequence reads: CASSPPTGRYGYTF.